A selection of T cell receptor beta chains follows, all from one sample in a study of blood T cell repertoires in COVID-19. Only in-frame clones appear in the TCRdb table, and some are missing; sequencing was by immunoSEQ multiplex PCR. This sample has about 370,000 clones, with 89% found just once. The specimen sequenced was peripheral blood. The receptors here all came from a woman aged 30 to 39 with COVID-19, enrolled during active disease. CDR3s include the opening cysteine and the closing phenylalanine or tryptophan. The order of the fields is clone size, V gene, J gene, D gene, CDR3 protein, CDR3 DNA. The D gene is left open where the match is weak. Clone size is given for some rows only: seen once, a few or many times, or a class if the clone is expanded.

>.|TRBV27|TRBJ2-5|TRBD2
CASSLWTSGTETQYF
TGTGCCAGCAGTTTATGGACTAGCGGGACGGAGACCCAGTACTTC
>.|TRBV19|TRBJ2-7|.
CASSKAYRDYEQYF
TGTGCCAGTAGTAAAGCCTACAGGGACTACGAGCAGTACTTC
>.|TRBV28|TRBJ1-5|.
CASSFGNQPQHF
TGTGCCAGCAGTTTCGGGAATCAGCCCCAGCATTTT
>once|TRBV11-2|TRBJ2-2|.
CASSLQGATGELFF
TGTGCCAGCAGCTTACAGGGCGCCACCGGGGAGCTGTTTTTT
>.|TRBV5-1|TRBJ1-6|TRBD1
CASSPVDRADNSPLHF
TGCGCCAGCAGCCCAGTGGACAGGGCGGATAATTCACCCCTCCACTTT
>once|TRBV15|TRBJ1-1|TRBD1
CATSREGDRTSEAFF
TGTGCCACCAGCAGAGAAGGGGACAGAACGAGTGAAGCTTTCTTT
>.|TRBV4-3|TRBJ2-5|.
CASSQGAWGETQYF
TGCGCCAGCAGCCAGGGGGCATGGGGAGAGACCCAGTACTTC
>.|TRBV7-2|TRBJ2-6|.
CASSSTGTGANVLTF
TGTGCCAGCAGCAGCACAGGGACTGGGGCCAACGTCCTGACTTTC
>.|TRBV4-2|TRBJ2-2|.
CASSPPDWTLDTGELFF
TGTGCCAGCAGCCCTCCTGACTGGACTTTGGACACCGGGGAGCTGTTTTTT
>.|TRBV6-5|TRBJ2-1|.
CASSYTDNSRYNEQFF
TGTGCCAGCAGTTACACTGACAACAGCCGCTACAATGAGCAGTTCTTC
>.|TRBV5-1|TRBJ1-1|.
CASSLVVGGINTEAFF
TGCGCCAGCAGCTTGGTTGTAGGAGGGATTAACACTGAAGCTTTCTTT
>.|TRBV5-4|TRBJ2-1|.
CASSLDLASSYNEQFF
TGTGCCAGCAGCTTGGACCTCGCGAGCTCCTACAATGAGCAGTTCTTC
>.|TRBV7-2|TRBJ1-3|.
CASSPLEGSSGNTIYF
TGTGCCAGCAGCCCCTTGGAGGGTAGCTCTGGAAACACCATATATTTT
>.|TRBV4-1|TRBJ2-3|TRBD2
CASSQVASGTGTDTQYF
TGCGCCAGCAGCCAAGTTGCTAGCGGCACGGGGACAGATACGCAGTATTTT
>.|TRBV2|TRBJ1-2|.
CASSEPANYGYTF
TGTGCCAGCAGTGAGCCAGCTAACTATGGCTACACCTTC
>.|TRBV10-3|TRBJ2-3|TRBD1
CAIKAGQGITDTQYF
TGTGCCATCAAGGCGGGACAGGGGATCACAGATACGCAGTATTTT
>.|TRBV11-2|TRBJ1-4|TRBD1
CASSLTGVNEKLFF
TGTGCCAGCAGCTTGACAGGGGTGAATGAAAAACTGTTTTTT
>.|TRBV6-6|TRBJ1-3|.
CASSYLSTSSGNTIYF
TGTGCCAGCAGTTATCTCAGTACGTCCTCTGGAAACACCATATATTTT
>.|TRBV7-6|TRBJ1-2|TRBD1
CASSLSPPGQGDGYTF
TGTGCCAGCAGCTTATCCCCACCGGGACAGGGTGATGGCTACACCTTC
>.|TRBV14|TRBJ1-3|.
CASSQDWGPTPSGNTIYF
TGTGCCAGCAGCCAAGATTGGGGGCCAACCCCCTCTGGAAACACCATATATTTT
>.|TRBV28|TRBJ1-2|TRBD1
CASSFGQGIYYGYTF
TGTGCCAGCAGTTTCGGACAGGGGATCTATTATGGCTACACCTTC
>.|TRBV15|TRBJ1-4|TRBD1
CATSREGQGEEKLFF
TGTGCCACCAGCAGAGAAGGACAGGGTGAGGAAAAACTGTTTTTT
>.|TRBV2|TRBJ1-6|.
CASRRESLAPLHF
TGTGCCAGCAGACGCGAGTCGCTCGCTCCCCTCCACTTT
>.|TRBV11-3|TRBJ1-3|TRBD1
CASSSRQGAGNTIYF
TGTGCCAGCAGCTCCAGACAGGGGGCTGGAAACACCATATATTTT
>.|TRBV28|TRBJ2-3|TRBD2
CASSFPSEAGVGDTQYF
TGTGCCAGCAGTTTCCCTTCGGAGGCGGGAGTGGGAGATACGCAGTATTTT
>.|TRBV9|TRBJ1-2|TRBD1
CASSVAPDRALNGYTF
TGTGCCAGCAGCGTAGCCCCGGACAGGGCTCTCAATGGCTACACCTTC
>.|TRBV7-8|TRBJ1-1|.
CASSLDGSTEAFF
TGTGCCAGCAGCTTAGACGGGAGCACTGAAGCTTTCTTT
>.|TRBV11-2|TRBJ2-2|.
CASRSFIRQPNTGELFF
TGTGCCAGCAGGAGTTTTATCAGGCAGCCTAACACCGGGGAGCTGTTTTTT